This T cell receptor beta chain was profiled in a study of T cells in Graves' hyperthyroidism and ophthalmopathy (dated by TCRdb to the late 2010s). About the full investigation: Peripheral blood was collected at initial diagnosis, before any treatment. A discovery cohort of around 100 patients, fewer than 50 with Graves' ophthalmopathy and 55 to 60 with stable Graves' hyperthyroidism, was used to find distinguishing TCR V-J signatures. An independent validation cohort of 18 to 20 hyperthyroidism patients and 17 patients who later progressed to ophthalmopathy tested prospective prediction of ophthalmopathy. For training and testing, the 95 to 100 patients in the discovery cohort were randomly divided in a 7:3 ratio. The study also compared thyroid tissue and blood T-cell repertoires from more than five Graves' hyperthyroidism patients. After sampling, hyperthyroidism patients received methimazole starting at 30 mg daily, and ophthalmopathy patients received high-dose intravenous methylprednisolone. The paper reports TCR Vbeta CDR3 sequencing of fewer than 150 peripheral blood samples: approximately 43 ophthalmopathy, roughly 74 hyperthyroidism and approximately 17 progressor patients. Results the study describes overall, beyond this receptor: Ophthalmopathy was separated from stable hyperthyroidism by a 13 V-J signature model, with around 90% sensitivity and 81% to 82% specificity obtained in cross-validation and 80%/75% obtained in testing. Most expanded thyroid clonotypes (frequency above 0.001) were also found in blood, which suggests that blood repertoires may mirror thyroid immune responses. During validation, the model predicted progression to ophthalmopathy a median of approximately 6 months ahead of onset, with roughly 65% sensitivity and about 72% specificity. Sample size was not statistically predetermined, and investigators were not blinded to group allocation.

Clipping removes 2 bases from V and 9 bases from J, with 7 as the unmatched junction base count. Sequences MNHNS (CDR1) and SASEGT (CDR2) are obtained from the germline V gene. The CDR3 spans 15 residues, from the cysteine through the phenylalanine. Left in the record is the CDR3 DNA by itself, 45 bases read in frame from the first base. In the ophthalmopathy patients, disease was moderately to severely active, with a Clinical Activity Score of 3 or more, a NOSPECS grade of 4 or more, and a duration of less than 3 months. Any patient with an uncontrolled infection, another autoimmune disease, pregnancy or lactation was excluded. Diagnoses were established on the basis of clinical symptoms, serum thyroxine and TRAb, thyroid ultrasound, and orbital computed tomography. PBMCs were isolated from 10 ml of fresh peripheral blood by Ficoll-Paque density gradient centrifugation. Trizol reagent was used to extract total RNA, and RNA quality was then checked on an Agilent 2100 Bioanalyzer.

The table lists this clonotype with many counts. The clone's antigen remains unknown. Per-base quality was not reported, and no clone a single base away is much larger than it. TCR beta CDR3 regions were amplified from RNA transcripts. For the first round of RT-PCR on the TCR CDR3, the HTBI primer set was used together with the Qiagen OneStep RT-PCR kit. Libraries were constructed in a second round of multiplex PCR, after which size selection and purification were performed. Libraries were sequenced paired-end with 100 bp reads on an Illumina HiSeq2000. Per the authors' processing: SOAPnuke was used to process the raw data, removing reads that contained adapters or uncalled bases, had a mean Phred below 15, or lacked an exact match to the constant primer or identifier. High-quality paired reads were merged with COPE v1.2.5, and unique nucleotide sequences were defined as clonotypes. MiTCR v1.1 was used to align clonotypes to the IMGT TRBV, TRBD and TRBJ reference segments. Only V-J combinations with frequency above 0.0001, covering about 99% of repertoires, were analysed. The TCS score was defined as the ratio of F50 (clonal expansion) to E x V (chaos), calculated using BLOSUM62-based TCRdist between CDR3 peptides within each V-J. Welch's t-statistics and random forest reduced around 510 V-J features to roughly 13, which were used in a naive Bayes classifier (R e1071). The raw public data were reprocessed by TCRdb itself: fastp quality trimming at Q25, MiXCR clonotype calling, in-frame beta chains only. Identical CDR3 protein sequences are pooled into one entry, listed with their most common genes and DNA. What appears here as the V and J calls and clone size reflects TCRdb's work, not the paper's. The sample table records 250,000 to 300,000 distinct CDR3 sequences; around 19% of these occur just once. Jointly, the top ten make up less than 40% of the sample.

The chain is encoded by TRBV6-1 joined to TRBJ2-1; a stretch of 10 junction bases matches TRBD2. The TCR originated in a man aged 45-65 years with Graves' ophthalmopathy. The specimen was blood. The DNA sequence reads TGTGCCAGCAGTGAAAGGGCTAGCGGGAGTGCTGAGCAGTTCTTC. It encodes CASSERASGSAEQFF.